This T cell receptor beta chain derives from a study of T cells in Graves' hyperthyroidism and ophthalmopathy. From RNA transcripts, TCR beta CDR3 regions were amplified. Carried out on the TCR CDR3, a first-round RT-PCR used the HTBI primer set. Via MiXCR, TCRdb re-called the multiplex PCR reads, giving one row per CDR3 protein. This sample has about 380,000 distinct CDR3 sequences, with around a sixth found just once. Only a few counts were recorded for this clonotype. There are 14 residues in the CDR3. Trimming pared 4 bases from V and 3 bases from J, leaving 9 bases between. Germline V lookup: CDR1 LNHDA, CDR2 SQIVND (reference sequence).

This chain connects TRBV19 to TRBJ2-2; a weak D match, TRBD2 (6 bases). The sequence was obtained from a man between 18 and 29 years old with Graves' ophthalmopathy. Sequencing was done on a sample of blood. The CDR3 bases are TGTGCCAGTAGTAGCGGGGTTGACACCGGGGAGCTGTTTTTT. Amino acid sequence: CASSSGVDTGELFF.